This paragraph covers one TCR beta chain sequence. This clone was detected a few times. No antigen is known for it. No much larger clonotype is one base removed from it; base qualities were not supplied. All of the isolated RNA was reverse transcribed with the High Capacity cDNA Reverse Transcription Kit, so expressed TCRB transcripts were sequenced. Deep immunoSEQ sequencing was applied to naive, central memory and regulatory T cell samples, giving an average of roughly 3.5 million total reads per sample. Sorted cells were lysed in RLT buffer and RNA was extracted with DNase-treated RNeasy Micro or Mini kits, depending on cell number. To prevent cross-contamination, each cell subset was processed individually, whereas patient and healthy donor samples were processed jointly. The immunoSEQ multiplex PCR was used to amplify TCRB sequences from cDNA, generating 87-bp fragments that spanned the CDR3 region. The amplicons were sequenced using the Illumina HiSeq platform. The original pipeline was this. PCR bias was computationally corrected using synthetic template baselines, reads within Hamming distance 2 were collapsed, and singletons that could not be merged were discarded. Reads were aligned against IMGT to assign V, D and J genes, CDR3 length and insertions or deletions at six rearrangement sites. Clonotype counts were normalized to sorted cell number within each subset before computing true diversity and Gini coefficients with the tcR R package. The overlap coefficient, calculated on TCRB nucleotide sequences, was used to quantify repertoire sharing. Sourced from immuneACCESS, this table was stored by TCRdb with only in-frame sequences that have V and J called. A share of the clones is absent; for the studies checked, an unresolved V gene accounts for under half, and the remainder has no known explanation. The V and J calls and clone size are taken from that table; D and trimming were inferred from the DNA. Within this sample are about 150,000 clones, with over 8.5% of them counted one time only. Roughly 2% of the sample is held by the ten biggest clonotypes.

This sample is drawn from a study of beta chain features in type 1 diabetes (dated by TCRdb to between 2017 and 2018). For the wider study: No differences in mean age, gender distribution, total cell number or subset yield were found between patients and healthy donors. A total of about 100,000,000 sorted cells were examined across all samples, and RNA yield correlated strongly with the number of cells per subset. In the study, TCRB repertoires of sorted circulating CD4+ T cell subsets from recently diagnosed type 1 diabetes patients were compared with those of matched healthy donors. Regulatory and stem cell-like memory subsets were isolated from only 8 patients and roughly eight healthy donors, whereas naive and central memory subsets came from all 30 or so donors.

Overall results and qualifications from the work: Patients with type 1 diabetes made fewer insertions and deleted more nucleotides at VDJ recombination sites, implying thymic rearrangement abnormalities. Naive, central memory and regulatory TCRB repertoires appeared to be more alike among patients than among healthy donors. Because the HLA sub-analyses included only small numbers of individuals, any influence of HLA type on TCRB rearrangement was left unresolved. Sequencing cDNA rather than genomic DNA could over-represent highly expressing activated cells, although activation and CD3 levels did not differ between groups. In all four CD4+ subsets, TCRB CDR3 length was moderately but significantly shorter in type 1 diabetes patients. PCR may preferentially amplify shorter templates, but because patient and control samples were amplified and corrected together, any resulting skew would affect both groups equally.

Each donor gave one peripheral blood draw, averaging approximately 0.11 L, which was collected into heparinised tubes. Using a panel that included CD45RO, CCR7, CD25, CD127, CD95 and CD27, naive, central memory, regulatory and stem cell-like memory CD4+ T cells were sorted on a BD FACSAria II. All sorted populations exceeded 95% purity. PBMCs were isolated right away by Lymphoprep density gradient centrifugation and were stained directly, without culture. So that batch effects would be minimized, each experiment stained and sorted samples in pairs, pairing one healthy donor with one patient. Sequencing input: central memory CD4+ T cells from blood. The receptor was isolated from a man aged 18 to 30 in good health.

The nucleotide sequence reads as follows: TGCGCCAGCAGTCAACCGGACAGGGCCTACAATGAGCAGTTCTTC. Its protein reads: CASSQPDRAYNEQFF. The sequence is built from TRBV23-1 and TRBJ2-1; 8 junctional bases match TRBD1. TRBV23-1 is placed among ORFs of uncertain function. Trimming takes 2 bases off V and 2 bases off J; junction bases not matched to a gene: 2. The CDR3 spans 15 residues, from the cysteine through the phenylalanine. The sequence is cut down to CDR3 DNA, 45 bases in frame from base 1.